Shown below are 31 T cell receptor beta chains from a single sample sequenced in a study of cytomegalovirus exposure and HLA in healthy donors. The primer mix had 60 Vbeta and 13 Jbeta primers. Sequenced by immunoSEQ multiplex PCR; TCRdb stores in-frame clones only, minus some. Of tens of thousands of clones detected, about three quarters appear once; the ten largest clones hold 2% to 3%. Sequenced input: PBMCs. The receptors come from a female donor in good health and CMV-seronegative.

The rearrangement joins TRBV19 to TRBJ2-1; possibly TRBD1 for D (5 bases). V lost 5 bases and J 6 bases, leaving 14 bases between the germline ends. This CDR3 is 14 amino acids long. Per germline, CDR1 LNHDA and CDR2 SQIVND (reference sequence). The CDR3 DNA reads TGTGCCAGTAGTCCCCTCGACAGCCTCAATGAGCAGTTCTTC. It translates to CASSPLDSLNEQFF.

This chain joins TRBV9 and TRBJ2-7; 9 bases align to TRBD1. V gave up 3 bases and J gave up 6 bases; unmatched junction bases: 7. CDR1 and CDR2 from the germline V gene are SGDLS and YYNGEE. There are 14 residues in the CDR3. CDR3 bases: TGTGCCAGCAGCGGACAGGGGGAGGGAGGCGAGCAGTACTTC. It encodes CASSGQGEGGEQYF.

The chain combines TRBV25-1 with TRBJ2-5, with TRBD2 identical over 15 bases. CDR3 length: 16 amino acids. The V gene end was trimmed by 8 bases and the J gene end by 4 bases; junction bases not matched to a gene: 8. CDR1 is MGHDK, CDR2 SYGVNS, per germline. The CDR3 region has the DNA TGTGCCAGCGGATTTGGGGGACTAGCGGGAGGAGAGACCCAGTACTTC. Translated: CASGFGGLAGGETQYF.

The chain links TRBV28 to TRBJ2-3, with a tentative D call TRBD2 (7 bases). V was cut by 7 bases and J by 1 base, with 18 bases left in between. The CDR3 has 16 amino acids. The germline V gene has CDR1 MDHEN and CDR2 SYDVKM. This CDR3 is CASTMAGGAGTDTQYF. In DNA, the CDR3 is TGTGCCAGCACCATGGCTGGGGGGGCGGGCACAGATACGCAGTATTTT.

This rearrangement joins TRBV28 to TRBJ2-5; no firm D call. Germline CDR1 and CDR2: MDHEN and SYDVKM. There are 14 residues in the CDR3. The V end was cut by 6 bases, the J end by 0 bases, with 11 bases between. CDR3 nucleotides: TGTGCCAGCAGACCCGGGTTTGACCAAGAGACCCAGTACTTC. Its protein product is CASRPGFDQETQYF.

This chain joins TRBV25-1 and TRBJ1-5; the D gene is possibly TRBD1 (5 bases). Trimming left V 3 bases short and J 2 bases short, with 17 bases between. The CDR3 has 17 amino acids. Germline V gene sequence: CDR1 MGHDK, CDR2 SYGVNS. The CDR3 loop is CASSDGQGEEGNQPQHF. In nucleotides, the CDR3 is TGTGCCAGCAGTGATGGGCAGGGCGAAGAGGGCAATCAGCCCCAGCATTTT.

This clone was observed a few times. The V and J genes are TRBV4-1 and TRBJ2-5; 12 nucleotides match TRBD2. This CDR3 spans 17 amino acids. The V and J ends lost 1 base and 4 bases, in that order; junction bases with no gene match: 7. The germline gives CDR1 MGHRA, CDR2 YSYEKL. CDR3 in DNA: TGCGCCAGCAGCCAAGGGTTACAGACTAGCGGGGGAGAGACCCAGTACTTC. Amino acids: CASSQGLQTSGGETQYF.

The rearrangement uses TRBV29-1 and TRBJ2-6; D might be TRBD1 (5 bases). CDR3 size: 14 residues. Germline V lookup: CDR1 SQVTM, CDR2 ANQGSEA. V was clipped by 5 bases and J by 0 bases, with 8 bases between them. This CDR3 is CSVRQHSGANVLTF. Written as DNA, the CDR3 is TGCAGCGTTCGACAGCACTCTGGGGCCAACGTCCTGACTTTC.

The chain carries TRBV5-1 and TRBJ2-2, with TRBD2 as a possible D gene (5 bases). Germline V gene data show CDR1 as SGHRS and CDR2 as YFSETQ. The V gene lost 0 bases and the J gene lost 5 bases, with 11 bases spanning the gap. CDR3 length: 15 residues. CDR3: CASSLADSSTGELFF. The CDR3 DNA reads TGCGCCAGCAGCTTGGCGGACTCCAGTACCGGGGAGCTGTTTTTT.

CDR3 sequence reads: CASSEVGQASYEQYF. For the CDR3, the DNA is TGTGCCAGCAGTGAGGTAGGACAGGCCTCCTACGAGCAGTACTTC. This chain uses TRBV2 with TRBJ2-7, with 7 bases matching TRBD1. This CDR3 has 15 amino acids. V gave up 3 bases and J gave up 0 bases; unmatched junction bases: 5. Per the germline V gene, CDR1 is SNHLY and CDR2 is FYNNEI.

The chain recombines TRBV25-1 with TRBJ2-1; 7 nucleotides match TRBD2. Germline V lookup: CDR1 MGHDK, CDR2 SYGVNS. V shed 8 bases and J 4 bases; nucleotides not matched to a gene: 11. There are 15 residues in the CDR3. Here the CDR3 DNA reads TGTGCCAGCGGGGCGGGGAGGGCCTATTACAATGAGCAGTTCTTC. Translating it yields CASGAGRAYYNEQFF.

CDR3 loop: CASSSSSYEQYF. CDR3 coding DNA: TGTGCCAGCAGCTCGAGCTCCTACGAGCAGTACTTC. This chain joins TRBV7-2 and TRBJ2-7, with D hard to call. Germline V gene data show CDR1 as SGHTA and CDR2 as FQGNSA. This CDR3 comprises 12 residues. Deletions cut 4 bases from V and 0 bases from J, with 4 bases between. Complete variable domain (other parts from reference TRBV7-2 and TRBJ2-7): GAGVSQSPSNKVTEKGKDVELRCDPISGHTALYWYRQSLGQGLEFLIYFQGNSAPDKSGLPSDRFSAERTGGSVSTLTIQRTQQEDSAVYLCASSSSSYEQYFGPGTRLTVT.

The chain carries TRBV2 and TRBJ2-2, with D possibly TRBD2 on 6 matching bases. Trimming took 8 bases from V and 7 from J, leaving 17 bases between them. This CDR3 contains 14 residues. Germline values: CDR1 SNHLY, CDR2 FYNNEI. In DNA, the CDR3 is TGTGCCAGCCGAGACTTCCAGGAGGGCGGGGAGCTGTTTTTT. It codes for CASRDFQEGGELFF.

The chain combines TRBV7-2 with TRBJ2-7; the match to TRBD2 covers 10 bases. J lost 2 bases, V lost 6 bases, and 10 bases had no gene match. CDR3 length equals 16 residues. CDR1 and CDR2 (germline): SGHTA, FQGNSA. The CDR3 is CASRLTSGTTPYEQYF. CDR3 bases: TGTGCCAGCAGACTTACTAGCGGGACTACACCCTACGAGCAGTACTTC. Looking up the rest from reference TRBV7-2 and TRBJ2-7 gives the full variable domain: GAGVSQSPSNKVTEKGKDVELRCDPISGHTALYWYRQSLGQGLEFLIYFQGNSAPDKSGLPSDRFSAERTGGSVSTLTIQRTQQEDSAVYLCASRLTSGTTPYEQYFGPGTRLTVT.

The chain carries TRBV7-9 and TRBJ2-3, with 9 bases fitting TRBD2. The CDR3 runs to 19 residues. The germline gives CDR1 SEHNR, CDR2 FQNEAQ (reference sequence). V was pared by 5 bases and J by 0 bases, with 15 bases of the junction left unmatched. CDR3 residues: CASSPSLGVLAGSTDTQYF. The CDR3 nucleotides are TGTGCCAGCAGCCCAAGCCTAGGGGTGCTAGCGGGGAGCACAGATACGCAGTATTTT.

The rearrangement links TRBV21-1 to TRBJ2-5; the table's D call, TRBD2, has no DNA check behind it. TRBV21-1 is deemed a pseudogene. This CDR3 region has 18 residues. CDR3 protein: CASSKAVVGLAGPRAQYF. The CDR3 bases are TGTGCCAGCAGCAAAGCTGTGGTGGGGCTAGCGGGGCCCAGGGCCCAGTACTTC.

V is TRBV7-3 and J is TRBJ2-5; 7 bases line up with TRBD1. With 3 bases clipped from V and 5 bases from J, the junction kept 6 bases outside the gene matches. This CDR3 comprises 14 residues. Germline CDR1 and CDR2: SGHTA and FQGTGA. CDR3 DNA sequence: TGTGCCAGCAGCTTCCATAGGGACAGCGAGACCCAGTACTTC. Translated, it gives CASSFHRDSETQYF.

For this clone: A junction boundary mismatches the germline segment, possibly from a read error. The rearrangement links TRBV29-1 to TRBJ1-2; 7 nucleotides align to TRBD1. Germline lookup yields CDR1 SQVTM and CDR2 ANQGSEA. The CDR3 loop spans 8 amino acids. DNA for the CDR3: TGCAGCACCCTTCCGACAGGGTTC. Amino acids: CSTLPTGF. The complete variable domain, with remaining parts taken from reference TRBV29-1 and TRBJ1-2, reads SAVISQKPSRDICQRGTSLTIQCQVDSQVTMMFWYRQQPGQSLTLIATANQGSEATYESGFVIDKFPISRPNLTFSTLTVSNMSPEDSSIYLCSTLPTGFGSGTRLTVV.

The chain uses TRBV9 and TRBJ2-5; TRBD1 agrees at 8 bases. Germline V gene data show CDR1 as SGDLS and CDR2 as YYNGEE. CDR3 length equals 14 residues. V dropped 3 bases and J dropped 2; count of bases not matched to a gene: 3. The CDR3 DNA follows: TGTGCCAGCAGCGGGACAGGGAGGCAAGAGACCCAGTACTTC. Its translation: CASSGTGRQETQYF.

The V gene is TRBV6-5, the J gene TRBJ1-4, with D unresolved. Trimming removed 1 base at V and 4 bases at J, with 13 bases between. This CDR3 comprises 16 residues. Germline lookup yields CDR1 MNHEY and CDR2 SVGAGI. This CDR3 reads CASSYFRAEINEKLFF. DNA for the CDR3: TGTGCCAGCAGTTACTTCCGCGCCGAAATTAATGAAAAACTGTTTTTT.

The CDR3 bases are TGCGCCAGCAGCTTGGTTCCAGGGGGCAACGAGCAGTACTTC. It codes for CASSLVPGGNEQYF. This sequence joins TRBV5-1 and TRBJ2-5, with 8 positions matching TRBD1. The J call may not be correct, given that the DNA end is closer to TRBJ2-7. The CDR3 is 14 amino acids. The germline CDR1 and CDR2 sequences are SGHRS and YFSETQ.

V gene TRBV10-3 combines with J gene TRBJ1-1; D call uncertain. V was shortened by 8 bases and J by 5 bases, with 15 bases between the two germline ends. CDR3 length: 13 residues. The V gene's germline CDR1 is ENHRY and CDR2 SYGVKD. CDR3 bases: TGTGCCATCCGGCCCAAGAGGGAAACTGAAGCTTTCTTT. Its protein is CAIRPKRETEAFF.

V usage is TRBV4-2 and J usage is TRBJ1-5, with TRBD1 as a possible D gene (6 bases). V lost 0 bases, J lost 3 bases, and 6 bases lay in between. Germline V gene data show CDR1 as LGHNA and CDR2 as YNFKEQ. The CDR3 has 14 residues. The CDR3: CASSQEGHNQPQHF. The CDR3 bases are TGTGCCAGCAGCCAAGAGGGACACAATCAGCCCCAGCATTTT.

The chain links TRBV28 to TRBJ1-1; 8 positions match TRBD1. V gave up 3 bases and J gave up 3 bases; unmatched junction bases: 15. The CDR3 runs to 18 residues. CDR1 MDHEN and CDR2 SYDVKM come from the germline V gene. The CDR3 sequence: CASSFPFGQGAMYTEAFF. CDR3 DNA: TGTGCCAGCAGTTTCCCGTTCGGGCAGGGGGCTATGTACACTGAAGCTTTCTTT. The whole variable domain, filled in from reference TRBV28 and TRBJ1-1, reads DVKVTQSSRYLVKRTGEKVFLECVQDMDHENMFWYRQDPGLGLRLIYFSYDVKMKEKGDIPEGYSVSREKKERFSLILESASTNQTSMYLCASSFPFGQGAMYTEAFFGQGTRLTVV.

The genes are TRBV5-1 and TRBJ1-2; 7 bases align to TRBD1. The V gene end was trimmed by 4 bases and the J gene end by 0 bases; junction bases not matched to a gene: 3. This CDR3 spans 14 amino acids. Germline CDR1 reads SGHRS; CDR2 reads YFSETQ. The CDR3 coding sequence is TGCGCCAGCAGCATGGGGACAGCTAACTATGGCTACACCTTC. Its protein is CASSMGTANYGYTF.

The DNA of the CDR3 is TGTGCCAGCAGCTTGGAACCCCGGTCTAGCGGCACAGATACGCAGTATTTT. It specifies CASSLEPRSSGTDTQYF. This chain joins TRBV13 and TRBJ2-3, with D perhaps matching TRBD2 (6 bases). Germline V gene sequence: CDR1 PRHDT, CDR2 FYEKMQ (reference sequence). Between the trimmed V and J ends, which lost 3 bases and 1 base, there was a span of 17 bases. The CDR3 covers 17 residues.

V usage is TRBV9 and J usage is TRBJ2-5, with D maybe TRBD2 (6 bases). V shed 0 bases and J shed 2 bases, with 14 bases lying between them. The CDR3 extends over 16 amino acids. Germline CDR1 is SGDLS and CDR2 is YYNGEE. This CDR3 is CASSVGPLGGQETQYF. In DNA form, the CDR3 reads TGTGCCAGCAGCGTAGGCCCCCTGGGGGGTCAAGAGACCCAGTACTTC.

The rearrangement links TRBV4-2 to TRBJ2-1, with 9 bases lining up with TRBD2. V was clipped by 6 bases and J by 7 bases; unmatched bases: 4. The CDR3 totals 13 residues. CDR1 is LGHNA and CDR2 is YNFKEQ in the germline V gene. In DNA form, the CDR3 reads TGTGCCAGCAGTACGACTAGCGGAAATGAGCAGTTCTTC. Protein product: CASSTTSGNEQFF.

For this clone: Sequence at one end of the junction differs from germline and may be a read error. The chain carries TRBV10-3 and TRBJ1-1; D is unresolved. Per the germline V gene, CDR1 is ENHRY and CDR2 is SYGVKD. The CDR3 spans 11 residues. The chain's CDR3 is CAIRQDTEAVF. The CDR3 DNA sequence: TGTGCCATCAGGCAAGACACTGAAGCTGTCTTT.

The rearrangement uses TRBV6-5 and TRBJ1-2; TRBD1 agrees at 8 bases. This CDR3 comprises 13 residues. V trimming: 5 bases; J trimming: 7 bases; junction bases outside the gene matches: 6. The germline CDR1 and CDR2 sequences are MNHEY and SVGAGI. The CDR3 DNA follows: TGTGCCAGCAGTCGAAACACAGGGGGTGGCTACACCTTC. It yields the protein CASSRNTGGGYTF.

The chain combines TRBV5-4 with TRBJ2-1; D may be TRBD2 (5 bases). The germline V gene encodes CDR1 SGHNT and CDR2 YYREEE (reference sequence). Trimming took off 2 bases at V and 4 bases at J, with 10 bases between the two ends. The CDR3 spans 14 residues. CDR3 bases: TGTGCCAGCAGCTTAACCGGGGTTTACAATGAGCAGTTCTTC. As protein: CASSLTGVYNEQFF.